Each of the 27 T cell receptor beta chains below was sequenced from the same sample in a study of blood T cell repertoires in COVID-19. Some clones are missing from TCRdb's copy, which holds only in-frame ones; the method was immunoSEQ multiplex PCR. The data hold 350,000 to 450,000 clones, with 85% observed a single time. The material sequenced was peripheral blood. Receptors originate from a woman aged 18-30 years with acute or convalescent COVID-19.

The gene calls are TRBV6-5 and TRBJ1-1; maybe TRBD1 (5 bases). The CDR3 has 14 residues. Trimming removed 6 bases at V and 3 bases at J, with 14 bases between. Looked up from germline, CDR1 is MNHEY and CDR2 is SVGAGI. The CDR3 sequence: CASRLMTEYTEAFF. The DNA of the CDR3 is TGTGCCAGCAGACTTATGACAGAGTACACTGAAGCTTTCTTT.

This clone was counted once. V is TRBV2 and J is TRBJ1-4, with 9 bases lining up with TRBD1. The CDR3 spans 13 residues. The V gene end was trimmed by 6 bases and the J gene end by 7 bases; junction bases not matched to a gene: 3. Germline CDR1 and CDR2: SNHLY and FYNNEI. The CDR3, as DNA: TGTGCCAGCAGCGGGACAGGGAGTGAAAAACTGTTTTTT. Translated: CASSGTGSEKLFF.

V and J are TRBV7-3 and TRBJ2-1, with TRBD2 identical over 10 bases. CDR1 SGHTA and CDR2 FQGTGA come from the germline V gene. The CDR3 runs 15 residues. V shed 2 bases, J shed 8 bases, and the junction held 6 bases outside the gene matches. The CDR3 DNA sequence: TGTGCCAGCAGCTTAGCCGGGACTAGCGACGATGAGCAGTTCTTC. Encoded protein: CASSLAGTSDDEQFF.

This clone was seen only once. The V call is TRBV7-2, the J call TRBJ2-5; D gene unclear. Trimming removed 3 bases at V and 0 bases at J, with 5 bases between. Per germline, CDR1 SGHTA and CDR2 FQGNSA. The CDR3 has 13 residues. Here the CDR3 reads CASSLRDQETQYF. The CDR3, as DNA: TGTGCCAGCAGCTTGAGAGACCAAGAGACCCAGTACTTC.

V and J are TRBV24-1 and TRBJ2-2, with D unclear. This CDR3 has 15 amino acids. The V end was cut by 0 bases, the J end by 1 base, with 5 bases between. Germline CDR1 KGHDR, CDR2 SFDVKD. The CDR3: CATSDLNRNTGELFF. The CDR3 DNA reads TGTGCCACCAGTGATTTGAATAGGAACACCGGGGAGCTGTTTTTT.

The V call is TRBV28, the J call TRBJ2-1; tentatively, D is TRBD1 (6 bases). Germline CDR1 and CDR2: MDHEN and SYDVKM. The length of the CDR3 is 16 residues. Trimming removed 3 bases from V and 8 bases from J, with 20 bases in between. As DNA, the CDR3 is TGTGCCAGCAGTTTGGGCCGGGCAGGGGTATGGGATGAGCAGTTCTTC. This sequence encodes CASSLGRAGVWDEQFF.

The CDR3 nucleotides read TGTGCCAGCAGTGACGACAGGGTCAGGACAGATACGCAGTATTTT. This sequence encodes CASSDDRVRTDTQYF. The chain uses TRBV2 and TRBJ2-3; the match to TRBD1 covers 7 bases. This CDR3 spans 15 amino acids. The V and J ends lost 3 bases and 3 bases, in that order; junction bases with no gene match: 6. The germline V gene encodes CDR1 SNHLY and CDR2 FYNNEI.

The chain employs TRBV6-6 and TRBJ1-6; D is uncertain. Between the trimmed V and J ends, which lost 6 bases and 8 bases, there was a span of 14 bases. The CDR3 runs to 14 residues. Germline V lookup: CDR1 MNHNY, CDR2 SVGAGI (reference sequence). The CDR3 sequence is CASRQAQQHSPLHF. CDR3 DNA: TGTGCCAGCAGACAAGCTCAACAGCATTCACCCCTCCACTTT.

This chain connects TRBV5-1 to TRBJ2-5; weak D call: TRBD2 (5 bases). The CDR3 loop spans 13 amino acids. V lost 4 bases to trimming and J lost 5 bases, with 12 bases between them. Germline V gives CDR1 SGHRS, CDR2 YFSETQ. This CDR3 is CASSPRRRETQYF. The CDR3 DNA sequence: TGCGCCAGCAGCCCCCGGAGGAGGGAGACCCAGTACTTC.

V gene TRBV2 combines with J gene TRBJ2-2; D ambiguous. Deletions cut 2 bases from V and 7 bases from J, with 11 bases between. This CDR3 has 14 residues. Germline loops: CDR1 SNHLY, CDR2 FYNNEI. CDR3 loop: CASSESGFGGELFF. Here the CDR3 DNA reads TGTGCCAGCAGTGAATCCGGGTTTGGCGGGGAGCTGTTTTTT.

This chain joins TRBV2 and TRBJ1-2, with 7 bases matching TRBD1. The germline V gene encodes CDR1 SNHLY and CDR2 FYNNEI. V was pared by 6 bases and J by 3 bases, with 16 bases of the junction left unmatched. The CDR3 loop spans 17 amino acids. As DNA, the CDR3 is TGTGCCAGCAGAACCGCAAACGTAAGGGACAGCTACTATGGCTACACCTTC. This encodes CASRTANVRDSYYGYTF. The variable domain in full, completed from reference TRBV2 and TRBJ1-2, reads EPEVTQTPSHQVTQMGQEVILRCVPISNHLYFYWYRQILGQKVEFLVSFYNNEISEKSEIFDDQFSVERPDGSNFTLKIRSTKLEDSAMYFCASRTANVRDSYYGYTFGSGTRLTVV.

The chain couples TRBV13 to TRBJ2-1; TRBD1 matches 7 bases. Germline V gene data show CDR1 as PRHDT and CDR2 as FYEKMQ (reference sequence). Losses at the gene ends were 7 bases for V and 5 bases for J; bases not matched to a gene: 8. The CDR3 loop spans 14 amino acids. CDR3 nucleotides: TGTGCCAGCACCCCCGGGACAGTCAACAATGAGCAGTTCTTC. This translates into CASTPGTVNNEQFF.

This clone was counted once. This chain joins TRBV6-6 and TRBJ1-5; D remains ambiguous. The V and J ends lost 6 bases and 4 bases respectively, with 16 bases between them. The CDR3 contains 15 residues. Germline CDR1 reads MNHNY; CDR2 reads SVGAGI (reference sequence). Here the CDR3 reads CASSDDGYSNQPQHF. The CDR3 bases are TGTGCCAGCAGCGATGACGGGTATTCGAATCAGCCCCAGCATTTT.

The gene calls are TRBV28 and TRBJ2-3; 11 bases map to TRBD2. Germline-derived CDR1 and CDR2 are MDHEN and SYDVKM. J was trimmed by 2 bases and V by 6 bases; bases with no gene match: 16. CDR3 size: 19 residues. The CDR3 loop is CASRPYLIAGGAYTDTQYF. For the CDR3, the DNA is TGTGCCAGCAGACCTTACCTTATAGCGGGGGGGGCCTACACAGATACGCAGTATTTT.

The J gene is TRBJ1-6, the V gene TRBV5-5, with TRBD1 matching 7 bases. The V segment lost 5 bases and the J segment 9 bases; nucleotides outside the gene matches: 11. CDR1 SGHKS and CDR2 YYEKEE come from the germline V gene (reference sequence). The CDR3 extends over 15 amino acids. CDR3 amino acids: CASSHTGAYPSPLHF. The CDR3 coding sequence is TGTGCCAGCAGTCATACAGGGGCCTATCCTTCACCCCTCCACTTT.

The chain joins TRBV24-1 to TRBJ1-1, with 11 bases that match TRBD1. The V and J ends lost 5 bases and 5 bases, in that order; junction bases with no gene match: 6. Per germline, CDR1 KGHDR and CDR2 SFDVKD. The CDR3 contains 15 residues. Written as DNA, the CDR3 is TGTGCCACCAGTGGGGAAGGGACAGGGGGAACTGAAGCTTTCTTT. Amino acids: CATSGEGTGGTEAFF.

The gene calls are TRBV12-3 or TRBV12-4 and TRBJ1-3; D not certain. Trimming shortened V by 5 bases and J by 3 bases, and 5 bases separated the two germline ends. The CDR3 contains 12 residues. CDR3 region: CASSPGGNTIYF. CDR3 DNA: TGTGCCAGCAGTCCGGGTGGAAACACCATATATTTT.

This chain connects TRBV7-2 to TRBJ1-1; D gene uncertain. V was clipped by 3 bases and J by 1 base, with 6 bases between them. CDR1 is SGHTA, CDR2 FQGNSA, per germline. The CDR3 is made up of 13 amino acids. The CDR3 spells CASSLSGNTEAFF. The CDR3 DNA follows: TGTGCCAGCAGCTTGAGCGGGAACACTGAAGCTTTCTTT.

The chain couples TRBV12-5 to TRBJ2-5, with D perhaps matching TRBD1 (5 bases). Trimming stripped 7 bases from V and 0 bases from J, with 9 bases between. Germline CDR1 LGHNT, CDR2 FRNRAP. The CDR3 runs 13 residues. CDR3 sequence reads: CASVQQDQETQYF. The CDR3 DNA follows: TGTGCTAGTGTCCAACAGGACCAAGAGACCCAGTACTTC.

The V and J genes are TRBV30 and TRBJ1-3; TRBD1 agrees at 7 bases. J was trimmed by 4 bases and V by 3 bases; bases with no gene match: 6. The CDR3 extends over 14 amino acids. Germline CDR1 reads GTSNPN; CDR2 reads SVGIG (reference sequence). CDR3 nucleotide sequence: TGTGCCTGGAGCCAGGGGGTCCACGGAAACACCATATATTTT. It yields the protein CAWSQGVHGNTIYF. Drawing the rest from reference TRBV30 and TRBJ1-3, the complete variable domain is SQTIHQWPATLVQPVGSPLSLECTVEGTSNPNLYWYRQAAGRGLQLLFYSVGIGQISSEVPQNLSASRPQDRQFILSSKKLLLSDSGFYLCAWSQGVHGNTIYFGEGSWLTVV.

The V and J genes are TRBV9 and TRBJ2-7, with 10 bases identical to TRBD2. V shed 3 bases, J shed 4 bases, and the junction held 1 base outside the gene matches. The CDR3 loop spans 13 amino acids. Germline V gives CDR1 SGDLS, CDR2 YYNGEE. CDR3 residues: CASSAGLAYEQYF. The CDR3 coding sequence is TGTGCCAGCAGCGCGGGACTAGCGTACGAGCAGTACTTC.

In its sample, this clone was seen a few times. The chain couples TRBV27 to TRBJ2-3; D not resolved. The length of the CDR3 is 13 residues. Germline loops: CDR1 MNHEY, CDR2 SMNVEV (reference sequence). V shed 3 bases and J shed 5 bases, with 9 bases lying between them. The CDR3 region is CASSLRRRDTQYF. DNA of the CDR3: TGTGCCAGCAGTTTGAGGCGGCGAGATACGCAGTATTTT.

The chain is built from TRBV7-2 and TRBJ1-2; D may be TRBD1 (5 bases). Germline assignment: CDR1 SGHTA and CDR2 FQGNSA. The CDR3 is 13 residues long. Trimming removed 8 bases at V and 0 bases at J, with 10 bases between. This CDR3 is CASLPGSNYGYTF. Here the CDR3 DNA reads TGTGCCAGCCTTCCAGGGTCTAACTATGGCTACACCTTC. Full variable domain (missing parts from reference TRBV7-2 and TRBJ1-2): GAGVSQSPSNKVTEKGKDVELRCDPISGHTALYWYRQSLGQGLEFLIYFQGNSAPDKSGLPSDRFSAERTGGSVSTLTIQRTQQEDSAVYLCASLPGSNYGYTFGSGTRLTVV.

The chain employs TRBV5-1 and TRBJ2-6; D perhaps matches TRBD1 (6 bases). Germline CDR1 and CDR2: SGHRS and YFSETQ. CDR3 size: 15 residues. The germline V and J ends were trimmed by 1 base and 2 bases, with 7 bases remaining between them. The CDR3 coding sequence is TGCGCCAGCAGCTTGACAGGGACTGGGGCCAACGTCCTGACTTTC. Translated, it gives CASSLTGTGANVLTF.

This clone was detected only a few times. The chain joins TRBV19 to TRBJ2-2, with 8 nucleotides matching TRBD2. Germline V gene data show CDR1 as LNHDA and CDR2 as SQIVND (reference sequence). J was trimmed by 7 bases and V by 7 bases; bases with no gene match: 8. This CDR3 has 14 residues. The CDR3 spells CASIPLAGIGELFF. The CDR3 nucleotides are TGTGCCAGTATCCCTTTAGCGGGAATCGGGGAGCTGTTTTTT.

V and J are TRBV2 and TRBJ1-1, with D maybe TRBD1 (6 bases). The CDR3 has 14 residues. V gave up 4 bases and J gave up 4 bases, with 13 bases separating them. Germline assignment: CDR1 SNHLY and CDR2 FYNNEI. The DNA of the CDR3 is TGTGCCAGCAGTGTACAGGGTAGTGGCACTGAAGCTTTCTTT. It encodes CASSVQGSGTEAFF.

The CDR3: CASTDGGGQPQHF. DNA of the CDR3: TGTGCCAGCACCGACGGAGGGGGCCAGCCCCAGCATTTT. V gene TRBV6-5 combines with J gene TRBJ1-5; 7 bases fit TRBD1. CDR3 length equals 13 residues. With 7 bases clipped from V and 7 bases from J, the junction kept 7 bases outside the gene matches. Germline V CDR1 and CDR2: MNHEY, SVGAGI.